This is a list of T cell receptor beta chains from one sample in a study of T cells in Graves' hyperthyroidism and ophthalmopathy. One entry per CDR3 protein results from TCRdb running MiXCR on the multiplex PCR reads. This table has 500,000 to 650,000 distinct CDR3 sequences, more than 14% appearing once. Sequenced material: blood. Source of these receptors: a woman aged 50 to 65 with Graves' ophthalmopathy. The CDR3 runs from the conserved cysteine through the conserved F or W. Each record gives: CDR3 protein, CDR3 DNA, clone size, V gene, J gene, CDR3 length, D gene. A D gene is named only where the DNA matches it firmly. Size is omitted from some rows. Given values are once, few, many or a class for expanded clones.

CASSSDPTEAFF,TGTGCCAGCAGCTCGGACCCGACTGAAGCTTTCTTT,many,TRBV5-5,TRBJ1-1,12,NA
CASSSPGTNEQFF,TGTGCCAGCAGCTCCCCGGGAACCAATGAGCAGTTCTTC,many,TRBV7-2,TRBJ2-1,13,NA
CASSLGLASGRSYNEQFF,TGCGCCAGCAGCTTGGGTTTAGCTAGCGGGAGATCCTACAATGAGCAGTTCTTC,many,TRBV5-1,TRBJ2-1,18,TRBD2
CASSQKRESYNEQFF,TGCGCCAGCAGCCAGAAGCGGGAGAGCTACAATGAGCAGTTCTTC,few,TRBV4-1,TRBJ2-1,15,TRBD2
CASEPARGGETQYF,TGTGCCAGTGAACCCGCTAGGGGTGGGGAGACCCAGTACTTC,few,TRBV6-1,TRBJ2-5,14,NA
CASSDIWNQPQHF,TGTGCCAGCAGTGATATATGGAATCAGCCCCAGCATTTT,once,TRBV2,TRBJ1-5,13,NA
CSAALNLETEAFF,TGCAGTGCTGCCCTGAATTTAGAGACTGAAGCTTTCTTT,many,TRBV20-1,TRBJ1-1,13,NA
CSARDAHSGSSYNEQFF,TGCAGTGCTAGGGATGCCCATAGCGGGAGTTCCTACAATGAGCAGTTCTTC,few,TRBV20-1,TRBJ2-1,17,TRBD2
CASSQASLTSGSYNEQFF,TGTGCCAGCAGCCAAGCTTCCTTGACTAGCGGGAGTTACAATGAGCAGTTCTTC,NA,TRBV4-2,TRBJ2-1,18,TRBD2
CASSLAAGGGETQYF,TGTGCCAGCAGCTTGGCGGCGGGAGGAGGGGAGACCCAGTACTTC,many,TRBV5-8,TRBJ2-5,15,TRBD2
CASSLLSGANTGELFF,TGTGCCAGCAGCCTACTAAGCGGGGCGAACACCGGGGAGCTGTTTTTT,many,TRBV11-1,TRBJ2-2,16,TRBD2
CASSLVPTAEAFF,TGCGCCAGCAGCTTGGTCCCCACCGCTGAAGCTTTCTTT,few,TRBV5-1,TRBJ1-1,13,NA
CASRLDRMNTEAFF,TGTGCCAGCAGGCTTGACAGAATGAACACTGAAGCTTTCTTT,many,TRBV12-3/TRBV12-4,TRBJ1-1,14,NA
CASSQPPGLGDRIREQYF,TGCGCCAGCAGCCAACCTCCGGGACTAGGTGACCGTATTCGCGAGCAGTACTTC,few,TRBV4-1,TRBJ2-7,18,TRBD2
CASSQIGVLDEQFF,TGTGCCAGCAGCCAGATCGGAGTACTTGATGAGCAGTTCTTC,many,TRBV7-2,TRBJ2-1,14,NA
CASSLSGVREKLFF,TGTGCCAGCAGCTTGTCCGGGGTCCGTGAAAAACTGTTTTTT,NA,TRBV5-6,TRBJ1-4,14,NA
CASKSTGWSPLHF,TGTGCCAGCAAATCGACAGGGTGGTCACCCCTCCACTTT,many,TRBV27,TRBJ1-6,13,TRBD1
CSASVLGMNTEAFF,TGCAGTGCTAGTGTGCTTGGAATGAACACTGAAGCTTTCTTT,many,TRBV20-1,TRBJ1-1,14,NA
CASASIWYSGSTDTQYF,TGTGCTAGTGCCTCGATCTGGTATTCGGGAAGCACAGATACGCAGTATTTT,many,TRBV12-5,TRBJ2-3,17,NA
CASSQSGTHYNEQFF,TGTGCCAGCAGCCAATCCGGGACACACTACAATGAGCAGTTCTTC,many,TRBV3-1,TRBJ2-1,15,NA
CASKRMAGAGGELFF,TGTGCCAGCAAGCGGATGGCGGGGGCAGGTGGGGAGCTGTTTTTT,NA,TRBV7-9,TRBJ2-2,15,NA